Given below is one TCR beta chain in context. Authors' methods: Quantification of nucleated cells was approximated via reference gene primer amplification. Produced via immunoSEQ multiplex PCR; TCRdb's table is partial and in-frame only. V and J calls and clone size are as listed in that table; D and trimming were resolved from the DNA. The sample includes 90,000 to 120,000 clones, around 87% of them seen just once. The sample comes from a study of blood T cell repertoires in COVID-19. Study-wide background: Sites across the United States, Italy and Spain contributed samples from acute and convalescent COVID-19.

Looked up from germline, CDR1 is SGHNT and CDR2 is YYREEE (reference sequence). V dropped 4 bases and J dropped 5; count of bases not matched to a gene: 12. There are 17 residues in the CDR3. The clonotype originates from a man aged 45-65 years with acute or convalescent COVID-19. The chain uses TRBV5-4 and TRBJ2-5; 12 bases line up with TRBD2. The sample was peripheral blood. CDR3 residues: CASSPSGLAGLMETQYF. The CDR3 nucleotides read TGTGCCAGCAGCCCTAGCGGACTAGCGGGATTAATGGAGACCCAGTACTTC.